The 23 T cell receptor beta chains presented below share a single source sample, sequenced in a study of blood T cell repertoires in COVID-19. The assay was immunoSEQ multiplex PCR, and TCRdb's table has in-frame clones only and misses some. The sample holds 150,000 or so clones, approximately 84% seen once. The sample was PBMCs or T cells enriched from blood (not recorded which). These TCRs come from a woman between 45 and 65 years old who had recovered from COVID-19.

This chain connects TRBV3-1 (or the pseudogene TRBV3-2) to TRBJ1-2, with TRBD1 matching 11 bases. Germline V lookup: CDR1 LGHDT, CDR2 YNNKEL (reference sequence). The J segment lost 4 bases and the V segment lost 4 bases, leaving 5 bases of the junction unmatched. This CDR3 spans 15 amino acids. This chain's CDR3 is CASSRGTGGFYGYTF. CDR3 DNA sequence: TGTGCCAGCAGCCGGGGGACAGGGGGTTTCTATGGCTACACCTTC.

J is TRBJ2-5 and V is TRBV15, with D tentatively TRBD2 (6 bases). V was shortened by 5 bases and J by 5 bases, with 15 bases between the two germline ends. From germline, CDR1 is LNHNV and CDR2 YYDKDF (reference sequence). The CDR3 has 14 amino acids. The CDR3 nucleotides read TGTGCCACCAGCGTGGTTTTAGGGACTGAGACCCAGTACTTC. It encodes CATSVVLGTETQYF.

This chain links TRBV19 with TRBJ1-2, with D hard to call. CDR3 length: 15 amino acids. V dropped 8 bases and J dropped 0 bases, with 16 bases sitting between them. CDR1 and CDR2 from the germline V gene are LNHDA and SQIVND (reference sequence). CDR3: CASATKDGPNYGYTF. Written as DNA, the CDR3 is TGTGCCAGTGCAACTAAGGATGGTCCTAACTATGGCTACACCTTC.

V gene TRBV11-2 combines with J gene TRBJ1-1; a weak D match, TRBD1 (6 bases). Germline V lookup: CDR1 SGHAT, CDR2 FQNNGV. The CDR3 has 15 residues. V was shortened by 4 bases and J by 0 bases, with 12 bases between the two germline ends. This chain's CDR3 is CASSSRGQMNTEAFF. CDR3 nucleotide sequence: TGTGCCAGCAGCTCTCGTGGACAGATGAACACTGAAGCTTTCTTT.

The V and J genes are TRBV18 and TRBJ2-3, with D perhaps matching TRBD1 (6 bases). CDR3 length equals 12 residues. V gave up 8 bases and J gave up 3 bases, with 9 bases separating them. Germline CDR1 is KGHSH and CDR2 is LQKENI. For the CDR3, the DNA is TGTGCCAGCCACAGGGTGACAGATACGCAGTATTTT. It encodes CASHRVTDTQYF.

This chain connects TRBV2 to TRBJ2-1; D is perhaps TRBD1 (5 bases). Germline V gene lookup returns CDR1 SNHLY and CDR2 FYNNEI. V gave up 2 bases and J gave up 9 bases, with 11 bases separating them. The CDR3 totals 13 residues. CDR3 amino acids: CASSEIRAGEQFF. CDR3 nucleotides: TGTGCCAGCAGTGAAATCAGGGCCGGTGAGCAGTTCTTC.

The genes are TRBV6-5 and TRBJ1-5; D gene unclear. This CDR3 is built from 13 residues. The V end was cut by 8 bases, the J end by 7 bases, with 15 bases between. The V gene's germline CDR1 is MNHEY and CDR2 SVGAGI. Here the CDR3 reads CASRSRAGQPQHF. The CDR3 DNA sequence: TGTGCCAGCCGCTCGAGGGCAGGACAGCCCCAGCATTTT.

V is TRBV7-2 and J is TRBJ2-2, with TRBD2 matching 8 bases. This CDR3 contains 17 residues. CDR1 and CDR2 from the germline V gene are SGHTA and FQGNSA. Losses at the gene ends were 5 bases for V and 4 bases for J; bases not matched to a gene: 12. Here the CDR3 DNA reads TGTGCCAGCAGCCTAAATCCGGGACTAGTCCTCACCGGGGAGCTGTTTTTT. Its translation: CASSLNPGLVLTGELFF.

The chain is built from TRBV6-5 and TRBJ2-2, with D tentatively TRBD2 (5 bases). Germline CDR1 reads MNHEY; CDR2 reads SVGAGI. Trimming left V 11 bases short and J 4 bases short, with 20 bases between. The CDR3 is 15 residues long. CDR3 nucleotide sequence: TGTGCCGACCTTCAGCGATGGGAGCGCACCGGGGAGCTGTTTTTT. This translates into CADLQRWERTGELFF.

The chain carries TRBV19 and TRBJ2-7, with D possibly matching TRBD1 (6 bases). V lost 7 bases and J lost 0, with 13 bases in between. This CDR3 has 14 residues. Looked up from germline, CDR1 is LNHDA and CDR2 is SQIVND (reference sequence). The DNA of the CDR3 is TGTGCCAGTACCCCGGGCAGGGGCTCCTACGAGCAGTACTTC. Translation: CASTPGRGSYEQYF. Drawing the rest from reference TRBV19 and TRBJ2-7, the complete variable domain is DGGITQSPKYLFRKEGQNVTLSCEQNLNHDAMYWYRQDPGQGLRLIYYSQIVNDFQKGDIAEGYSVSREKKESFPLTVTSAQKNPTAFYLCASTPGRGSYEQYFGPGTRLTVT.

This chain links TRBV18 with TRBJ2-1, with 7 bases lining up with TRBD1. With V trimmed by 4 bases and J by 6 bases, 9 bases remained unmatched. The CDR3 is 15 amino acids. Germline values: CDR1 KGHSH, CDR2 LQKENI. The CDR3 is CASSQQGHYGNEQFF. The CDR3 DNA follows: TGTGCCAGCTCACAACAGGGGCACTACGGCAATGAGCAGTTCTTC.

The gene calls are TRBV2 and TRBJ2-5; 8 positions match TRBD1. The germline V gene has CDR1 SNHLY and CDR2 FYNNEI. The junction had 15 bases not matched to a gene; V was cut back by 7 bases and J by 5 bases. The CDR3 spans 16 residues. CDR3 sequence reads: CASTGARTGSGETQYF. CDR3 DNA sequence: TGTGCCAGCACCGGAGCCCGGACAGGGTCTGGGGAGACCCAGTACTTC. Supplemented by reference TRBV2 and TRBJ2-5, the full variable domain reads EPEVTQTPSHQVTQMGQEVILRCVPISNHLYFYWYRQILGQKVEFLVSFYNNEISEKSEIFDDQFSVERPDGSNFTLKIRSTKLEDSAMYFCASTGARTGSGETQYFGPGTRLLVL.

This clone was found once. This chain uses TRBV10-3 with TRBJ1-1, with 9 nucleotides matching TRBD1. The CDR3 sequence is 15 residues long. J was trimmed by 5 bases and V by 3 bases; bases with no gene match: 7. Germline-derived CDR1 and CDR2 are ENHRY and SYGVKD. This CDR3 is CAISDPGTGRTEAFF. CDR3 DNA sequence: TGTGCCATCAGTGATCCCGGGACAGGGAGGACTGAAGCTTTCTTT.

The gene calls are TRBV18 and TRBJ2-3; D not certain. The germline V gene has CDR1 KGHSH and CDR2 LQKENI. The CDR3 consists of 17 residues. With 0 bases removed from V and 2 bases from J, the gap between germline ends came to 15 bases. The CDR3 DNA reads TGTGCCAGCTCACCACCGCGGTCCTCGCCTAACACAGATACGCAGTATTTT. Amino acid sequence: CASSPPRSSPNTDTQYF.

This chain connects TRBV28 to TRBJ2-7; unclear D gene. V was trimmed by 6 bases and J by 2 bases, leaving 14 bases between them. CDR3 length: 14 residues. Germline CDR1 and CDR2: MDHEN and SYDVKM. CDR3 residues: CASRPNTVAYEQYF. The CDR3 coding sequence is TGTGCCAGCAGGCCTAATACAGTTGCCTACGAGCAGTACTTC.

This chain links TRBV28 with TRBJ2-7; 7 bases map to TRBD1. V lost 8 bases and J lost 4; bases outside the gene matches: 8. The CDR3 is made up of 13 amino acids. CDR1 MDHEN and CDR2 SYDVKM come from the germline V gene. CDR3 region: CASWDSAEYEQYF. The CDR3 DNA reads TGTGCCAGCTGGGACAGCGCGGAATACGAGCAGTACTTC.

This sequence joins TRBV5-6 and TRBJ2-2, with TRBD2 matching over 8 bases. The CDR3 loop spans 16 amino acids. CDR1 SGHDT and CDR2 YYEEEE come from the germline V gene. J gave up 2 bases and V 1 base, and 4 bases lay outside the gene matches. CDR3 sequence (DNA): TGTGCCAGCAGCTTGCTTAGCGGGGTAAACACCGGGGAGCTGTTTTTT. Amino acid sequence: CASSLLSGVNTGELFF.

As for this clone: This sample also contains other DNA sequences that code for the same CDR3. The chain uses TRBV9 and TRBJ2-1, with TRBD2 identical over 7 bases. CDR1 SGDLS and CDR2 YYNGEE come from the germline V gene. Germline trimming cut 3 bases from V and 2 bases from J; bases unmatched to any gene: 5. This CDR3 region has 15 residues. DNA for the CDR3: TGTGCCAGCAGCGGGACTAGTATTGCCTACAATGAGCAGTTCTTC. The encoded protein is CASSGTSIAYNEQFF.

The chain employs TRBV30 and TRBJ2-3; tentative D call: TRBD1 (6 bases). The CDR3 runs 12 residues. CDR1 and CDR2 (germline): GTSNPN, SVGIG (reference sequence). V lost 3 bases, J lost 3 bases, and 7 bases lay in between. CDR3 residues: CAWSGQTDTQYF. The CDR3 DNA reads TGTGCCTGGAGCGGACAGACAGATACGCAGTATTTT.

This chain joins TRBV30 and TRBJ1-2; maybe TRBD1 (6 bases). The CDR3 sequence is 15 residues long. Trimming shortened V by 7 bases and J by 2 bases, and 20 bases separated the two germline ends. Germline V gives CDR1 GTSNPN, CDR2 SVGIG (reference sequence). For the CDR3, the DNA is TGTGCCTCCCAGGACTCGGGGGGCAAGAACTATGGCTACACCTTC. It encodes CASQDSGGKNYGYTF.

V is TRBV25-1 and J is TRBJ2-7; 10 bases are a match to TRBD1. Looked up from germline, CDR1 is MGHDK and CDR2 is SYGVNS. Trimming cost V 7 bases and J 6 bases; bases outside gene matches: 9. This CDR3 is built from 14 residues. The CDR3 sequence is CASKRQGALGEQYF. The CDR3 DNA sequence: TGTGCCAGCAAACGACAGGGGGCGCTGGGCGAGCAGTACTTC.

In this sample, this clone turned up once. V gene TRBV25-1 combines with J gene TRBJ2-1; 8 nucleotides align to TRBD1. Germline loops: CDR1 MGHDK, CDR2 SYGVNS. This CDR3 is 13 amino acids long. V lost 3 bases and J lost 8; bases outside the gene matches: 3. The CDR3 DNA reads as TGTGCCAGCAGTGAGGACAGGGCACATGAGCAGTTCTTC. Translation gives CASSEDRAHEQFF.

This chain joins TRBV7-2 and TRBJ2-3; 8 bases fit TRBD2. The V segment lost 0 bases and the J segment 0 bases; nucleotides outside the gene matches: 5. The CDR3 is made up of 17 amino acids. Germline V gene data show CDR1 as SGHTA and CDR2 as FQGNSA. CDR3 nucleotides: TGTGCCAGCAGCTTAGCGGCTACGGGAGGGAGCACAGATACGCAGTATTTT. Its protein is CASSLAATGGSTDTQYF.